This T cell receptor beta chain originates from a study of beta chain features in type 1 diabetes. This clone was seen a few times. The CDR3 totals 14 residues. Trimming removed 4 bases at V and 2 bases at J, with 12 bases between. Per germline, CDR1 SGHNT and CDR2 YYREEE (reference sequence). The entirety of the isolated RNA underwent reverse transcription, so expressed TCRB transcripts were sequenced. TCRdb keeps only in-frame clones here, not all; method: immunoSEQ multiplex PCR. The top ten clones hold roughly 0.033% of a sample with under 450,000 clones, about 14% of them seen once. Sequenced: naive CD4+ T cells from blood. This chain joins TRBV5-4 and TRBJ2-5, with D maybe TRBD1 (6 bases). This TCR came from a man aged 30-40 years in good health. The DNA for the CDR3 is TGTGCCAGCAGCCGATCTCAGGGGCAAGAGACCCAGTACTTC. Protein: CASSRSQGQETQYF.